At least ten counts were recorded for the clone carrying this T cell receptor (beta chain). Antigen unknown. The sample belongs to a study of T cell repertoires in cytomegalovirus infection. Study overall: Recently identified HLA-C-restricted CMV epitopes were among the peptides used. CMV infection and matching HLA type were both indicated by public TCR beta signatures. Study-level findings and limits: HLA-C-restricted CMV clonotypes gave the most frequent clonotype in two of eight donors. Carriers of CMV and the relevant HLA type were discriminated by public TCR beta frequency.

TCRdb passed the reads through MiXCR, listing each CDR3 protein once. The data hold roughly 990,000 distinct CDR3 sequences, with 31% observed a single time. The CDR3 covers 14 residues. Germline loops: CDR1 SGHVS, CDR2 FNYEAQ. Germline trimming cut 3 bases from V and 4 bases from J; bases unmatched to any gene: 4. The receptor was derived from a human donor in good health (CMV status not recorded). Some clones in this sample may be carry-over from other donors' samples. The J gene is TRBJ2-5, the V gene TRBV7-6, with TRBD1 matching 8 bases. The sample consisted of cultured CD8+ T cells from PBMCs, taken from culture after CMV antigen stimulation. The CDR3: CASSFRGLGETQYF. The DNA of the CDR3 is TGTGCCAGCAGCTTCAGGGGGCTTGGAGAGACCCAGTACTTC. Full variable domain (rest looked up from reference TRBV7-6 and TRBJ2-5): GAGVSQSPRYKVTKRGQDVALRCDPISGHVSLYWYRQALGQGPEFLTYFNYEAQQDKSGLPNDRFSAERPEGSISTLTIQRTEQRDSAMYRCASSFRGLGETQYFGPGTRLLVL.